The 4 T cell receptor beta chains below were found in one sample sequenced in a study of control samples from healthy donors and cancer patients (dated by TCRdb to 2018 to 2021). Library construction relied on the immunoSEQ multiplex PCR assay. TCRdb took over this immuneACCESS table, retaining in-frame rearrangements with V and J assigned. Such tables are incomplete; in checked studies, under half of the missing clones stem from an unresolved V gene, and the remainder is unexplained. Here the sample has 73,000 or so clones; over 75% occur a single time. 3% to 4% of the sample is held by the ten biggest clonotypes. Source material: blood. These TCRs come from a woman aged 45-65 years in good health.

This clone was observed a single time. DNA for the CDR3: TGTGCCAGCACTACAGGTGTCGGGAACACTGAAGCTTTCTTT. Its translation: CASTTGVGNTEAFF. J is TRBJ1-1 and V is TRBV9; tentatively, D is TRBD1 (5 bases). The CDR3 is 14 amino acids. V lost 6 bases and J lost 1, with 13 bases in between. Germline V lookup: CDR1 SGDLS, CDR2 YYNGEE.

This chain uses TRBV9 with TRBJ2-3, with TRBD1 matching 7 bases. Germline loops: CDR1 SGDLS, CDR2 YYNGEE. V dropped 4 bases and J dropped 0; count of bases not matched to a gene: 8. CDR3 length: 16 residues. CDR3 loop: CASSPRTGPSTDTQYF. CDR3 sequence (DNA): TGTGCCAGCAGCCCGAGGACAGGACCTAGCACAGATACGCAGTATTTT.

The chain is built from TRBV28 and TRBJ1-4; D remains ambiguous. Germline CDR1 reads MDHEN; CDR2 reads SYDVKM. This CDR3 is 14 amino acids long. The V end was cut by 5 bases, the J end by 5 bases, with 12 bases between. In DNA form, the CDR3 reads TGTGCCAGCAGTCTGCGCGGCGGGAATGAAAAACTGTTTTTT. Protein product: CASSLRGGNEKLFF.

This chain uses TRBV5-4 with TRBJ2-3; D not resolved. The CDR3 runs to 16 residues. V shed 1 base and J shed 0 bases, with 12 bases lying between them. Germline V gene sequence: CDR1 SGHNT, CDR2 YYREEE (reference sequence). The CDR3: CASSLRLSLSTDTQYF. In nucleotides, the CDR3 is TGTGCCAGCAGCTTGAGGTTGTCTCTTAGCACAGATACGCAGTATTTT.